What follows describes a single T cell receptor (beta chain). Unmatched junction bases numbered 2, after V lost 1 base and J lost 8 bases. The CDR3 sequence is 13 residues long. CDR1 is SGHDN and CDR2 is FVKESK in the germline V gene. Autoimmune disease history or systemic immunosuppression led to patients being barred. This sample stems from a study of OX40 agonist ivuxolimab in advanced cancers. Study as a whole: Patients assigned to dose escalation were diagnosed with hepatocellular carcinoma, melanoma, renal cell or head and neck cancer. Past anti-PD-1, anti-PD-L1 or anti-CTLA-4 therapy was accepted, and 30% to 50% had received some.

Method: immunoSEQ multiplex PCR; TCRdb's copy keeps in-frame clones and lacks some. The profile shows approximately 33,000 clones, roughly 90% of them singletons. This receptor was identified in an adult with an advanced solid tumor such as melanoma, head and neck, liver or kidney cancer. Material: CD4+ or CD8+ T cells sorted from blood, obtained in a trial of the OX40 agonist ivuxolimab. The rearrangement joins TRBV14 to TRBJ2-1; TRBD2 matches at 7 bases. CDR3 nucleotide sequence: TGTGCCAGCAGCCAAGTCGGGGGGTATGAGCAGTTCTTC. Translated: CASSQVGGYEQFF.